The rows below give T cell receptor beta chains drawn from one sample of a study of glioma-infiltrating T cells after dendritic cell vaccination. Only in-frame clones appear in the TCRdb table, and some are missing; sequencing was by immunoSEQ multiplex PCR. The profile covers approximately 85,000 clones, with about 85% appearing a single time and 8.5% taken by the ten largest. Source: blood, taken after dendritic cell vaccination. These receptors all come from a human donor with glioblastoma. CDR3s include the opening cysteine and the closing phenylalanine or tryptophan. Fields, in order: CDR3 protein, CDR3 DNA, clone size, D gene, J gene, V gene. A D gene is named only where the DNA matches it firmly. Rows may omit the clone size; those that give it use once, few, many or a size class.

CDR3aa: CASSFSGLAGTGELFF
CDR3nt: TGTGCCAGCAGCTTCAGCGGGCTAGCGGGGACCGGGGAGCTGTTTTTT
abundance: few
d_gene: TRBD2
j_gene: TRBJ2-2
v_gene: TRBV5-6

CDR3aa: CASSRAGVGEQYF
CDR3nt: TGTGCCAGCAGTCGAGCGGGTGTGGGGGAGCAGTACTTC
abundance: -
d_gene: -
j_gene: TRBJ2-7
v_gene: TRBV2

CDR3aa: CASSQGGGIGPDTQYF
CDR3nt: TGTGCCAGCAGCCAAGGGGGGGGGATTGGGCCAGATACGCAGTATTTT
abundance: -
d_gene: TRBD2
j_gene: TRBJ2-3
v_gene: TRBV4-2

CDR3aa: CASSYADYGYTF
CDR3nt: TGTGCCAGCAGTTACGCGGACTATGGCTACACCTTC
abundance: few
d_gene: -
j_gene: TRBJ1-2
v_gene: TRBV6-5

CDR3aa: CASSLPGFNTGELFF
CDR3nt: TGTGCCAGCAGCTTGCCGGGTTTTAACACCGGGGAGCTGTTTTTT
abundance: once
d_gene: -
j_gene: TRBJ2-2
v_gene: TRBV5-8

CDR3aa: CASSMLGGPNEKLFF
CDR3nt: TGTGCCAGTAGTATGCTGGGGGGACCTAATGAAAAACTGTTTTTT
abundance: -
d_gene: -
j_gene: TRBJ1-4
v_gene: TRBV19

CDR3aa: CASSIGQGAYEQYF
CDR3nt: TGTGCCAGTAGTATAGGACAGGGGGCCTACGAGCAGTACTTC
abundance: -
d_gene: TRBD1
j_gene: TRBJ2-7
v_gene: TRBV19

CDR3aa: CASSSGQGASKQFF
CDR3nt: TGTGCCAGCAGTTCGGGACAGGGGGCTTCGAAGCAGTTCTTC
abundance: -
d_gene: TRBD1
j_gene: TRBJ2-1
v_gene: TRBV6-5

CDR3aa: CASSVGQGSGYTF
CDR3nt: TGTGCCAGCAGCGTAGGGCAGGGTAGTGGCTACACCTTC
abundance: -
d_gene: -
j_gene: TRBJ1-2
v_gene: TRBV9

CDR3aa: CASSAGLTDTQYF
CDR3nt: TGTGCCAGCAGCGCCGGTCTTACAGATACGCAGTATTTT
abundance: once
d_gene: -
j_gene: TRBJ2-3
v_gene: TRBV4-2

CDR3aa: CASRPRLAGANGELFF
CDR3nt: TGTGCCAGCAGACCCCGACTAGCGGGAGCGAATGGGGAGCTGTTTTTT
abundance: few
d_gene: TRBD2
j_gene: TRBJ2-2
v_gene: TRBV7-8

CDR3aa: CSAMGQDYGYTF
CDR3nt: TGCAGCGCGATGGGACAGGACTATGGCTACACCTTC
abundance: few
d_gene: TRBD1
j_gene: TRBJ1-2
v_gene: TRBV29-1

CDR3aa: CASSPDGTLPGSGANVLTF
CDR3nt: TGTGCCAGCAGTCCGGACGGGACACTCCCCGGCTCTGGGGCCAACGTCCTGACTTTC
abundance: -
d_gene: -
j_gene: TRBJ2-6
v_gene: TRBV27

CDR3aa: CASSVGSSYGYTF
CDR3nt: TGTGCCAGCAGCGTAGGTAGTTCGTATGGCTACACCTTC
abundance: few
d_gene: -
j_gene: TRBJ1-2
v_gene: TRBV9

CDR3aa: CASSPQGLRGETSYEQYF
CDR3nt: TGCGCCAGCAGCCCCCAGGGGCTACGTGGGGAAACCTCCTACGAGCAGTACTTC
abundance: once
d_gene: -
j_gene: TRBJ2-7
v_gene: TRBV4-3

CDR3aa: CATRWDRELNQPQHF
CDR3nt: TGTGCTACCCGTTGGGACAGGGAGCTAAATCAGCCCCAGCATTTT
abundance: few
d_gene: TRBD1
j_gene: TRBJ1-5
v_gene: TRBV15

CDR3aa: CASSPTGAGQPQHF
CDR3nt: TGTGCCAGCAGCCCGACGGGTGCGGGTCAGCCCCAGCATTTT
abundance: -
d_gene: -
j_gene: TRBJ1-5
v_gene: TRBV7-3

CDR3aa: CASSMTGSYEQYF
CDR3nt: TGTGCCAGCAGCATGACAGGGAGCTACGAGCAGTACTTC
abundance: -
d_gene: TRBD1
j_gene: TRBJ2-7
v_gene: TRBV27

CDR3aa: CASSPGQGVRTQYF
CDR3nt: TGTGCCAGTAGTCCGGGACAGGGGGTTCGGACCCAGTACTTC
abundance: -
d_gene: TRBD1
j_gene: TRBJ2-5
v_gene: TRBV19

CDR3aa: CATSREYPTSGGFSSYEQYF
CDR3nt: TGTGCCACCAGCAGAGAATACCCGACTAGCGGGGGGTTCAGCTCCTACGAGCAGTACTTC
abundance: -
d_gene: TRBD2
j_gene: TRBJ2-7
v_gene: TRBV15

CDR3aa: CATVGPPPHEQYF
CDR3nt: TGTGCCACCGTGGGCCCACCTCCCCACGAGCAGTACTTC
abundance: -
d_gene: -
j_gene: TRBJ2-7
v_gene: TRBV6-5